These T cell receptor beta chains were read from a single sample in a study of prognosis after radiotherapy for stage I lung cancer. Each CDR3 protein is one row after TCRdb ran MiXCR on the multiplex PCR reads. The sample yields around 21,000 distinct CDR3 sequences, 50% seen once. The input for sequencing was PBMCs, taken before or after stereotactic body radiation therapy (not recorded which). These TCRs come from a donor at least 50 years old with non-small cell lung cancer. Each CDR3 is given with its conserved first and last residue. D genes are given only for firm matches. A row's size may be missing; if present it is once, few, many or a size class.

TRBD1	TRBV28	TRBJ2-4	many	TGTGCCAGCGGTTCTCCAGGGGGCTACATTCAGTACTTC	CASGSPGGYIQYF
NA	TRBV12-3/TRBV12-4	TRBJ2-7	many	TGTGCCAGCAGACAGGGCCCGGACGAGCAGTACTTC	CASRQGPDEQYF
NA	TRBV7-2	TRBJ2-7	NA	TGTGCCAGCAGCTTAGTTTCTCTTGTCTACGAGCAGTACTTC	CASSLVSLVYEQYF
NA	TRBV12-3/TRBV12-4	TRBJ2-1	NA	TGTGCCAGCAGTTTGGCTAGCGCAGGGAATGAGCAGTTCTTC	CASSLASAGNEQFF
NA	TRBV5-1	TRBJ2-1	medium-sized	TGCGCCAGCAGCTTGGCCGGGGGTGTGGCCTACAATGAGCAGTTCTTC	CASSLAGGVAYNEQFF
NA	TRBV27	TRBJ2-3	NA	TGTGCCAGCAGTAGACCAGGGAAAGATACGCAGTATTTT	CASSRPGKDTQYF
NA	TRBV6-2/TRBV6-3	TRBJ2-7	NA	TGTGCCAGCAGTGATGGACTGAATCTTAGCGGTAGGAGTAAGCAGTACTTC	CASSDGLNLSGRSKQYF
NA	TRBV28	TRBJ1-1	many	TGTGCCAGCAGACCACGGACAGCCGAAGCTTTCTTT	CASRPRTAEAFF
NA	TRBV6-2/TRBV6-3	TRBJ2-7	once	TGTGCCAGCAGTTACTCGACTAGGAACGAGCAGTACTTC	CASSYSTRNEQYF
TRBD1	TRBV28	TRBJ2-4	many	TGTGCCAGCAGCAGGACAGGGTGGACCAAAAACATTCAGTACTTC	CASSRTGWTKNIQYF
NA	TRBV29-1	TRBJ2-2	many	TGCAGCGTTCAGCAGGTGACGAACACCGGGGAGCTGTTTTTT	CSVQQVTNTGELFF
NA	TRBV10-3	TRBJ2-2	many	TGTGCCATCAGGGGGAGCTGGGGGAGCGGGGAGCTGTTTTTT	CAIRGSWGSGELFF
NA	TRBV6-1	TRBJ2-1	NA	TGTGCCATCTCCCTAAGGGGCGGGGATGAGCAGTTCTTC	CAISLRGGDEQFF
NA	TRBV9	TRBJ2-7	once	TGTGCCAGCAGCTCTGGTCCCAAAGGGGACGAGCAGTACTTC	CASSSGPKGDEQYF
NA	TRBV12-3/TRBV12-4	TRBJ1-2	NA	TGTGCCAGCAGTCTTAACGAGAAATTCTTATGGGGCTACACCTTC	CASSLNEKFLWGYTF
NA	TRBV12-3/TRBV12-4	TRBJ1-3	medium-sized	TGTGCCAGCAGTTTCTCTGGAAACACCATATATTTT	CASSFSGNTIYF
NA	TRBV20-1	TRBJ2-3	many	TGCAGTGCTAGAGATTCAGGGTTGGTTGCAGATACGCAGTATTTT	CSARDSGLVADTQYF
NA	TRBV4-1	TRBJ2-1	many	TGCGCCAGCAGCCACCCCGGGCTAAAAGCTGGTAATTCCTACAATGAGCAGTCCTTC	CASSHPGLKAGNSYNEQSF
TRBD1	TRBV5-4	TRBJ1-1	NA	TGTGCCAGCAGCCCCAGGGGGGCCACTGAAGCTTTCTTT	CASSPRGATEAFF
NA	TRBV29-1	TRBJ1-3	many	TGCAGCGTCGAAACGAGGGGAACTACTGGAAACACCATATATTTT	CSVETRGTTGNTIYF
NA	TRBV20-1	TRBJ2-5	many	TGCAGTGCCACCGGACAGCTGTACCAAGAGACCCAGTACTTC	CSATGQLYQETQYF
TRBD1	TRBV12-3/TRBV12-4	TRBJ2-1	once	TGTGCCAGCAGTTCCAACAGGGGGATCTCCTACAATGAGCAGTTCTTC	CASSSNRGISYNEQFF
TRBD2	TRBV7-9	TRBJ2-1	NA	TGTGCCAGCAGCTCTCTCCCGGGACTAGCGGGAAGATCCTACGATGAGCAGTTCTTC	CASSSLPGLAGRSYDEQFF
NA	TRBV5-8	TRBJ2-7	NA	TGTGCCAGCAGCTTGGAGGTCCAGCAGTACTTC	CASSLEVQQYF
NA	TRBV20-1	TRBJ2-3	NA	TGCAGTGCTAATGGGGGGGCTGGGGTAACATATACGCAGTATTTT	CSANGGAGVTYTQYF
NA	TRBV28	TRBJ1-2	NA	TGTGCCAGCAGTTCCGCGGTGCGTGGGGGCTTTGGCTACACCTTC	CASSSAVRGGFGYTF
TRBD1	TRBV30	TRBJ1-1	NA	TGTGCCTGGAGCCCAAACAGGGGTAGATACACTGAAGCTTTCTTT	CAWSPNRGRYTEAFF
TRBD1	TRBV6-1	TRBJ2-7	medium-sized	TGTGCCAGCTCCCCCGGACAGGGATCCTACGAGCAGTACTTC	CASSPGQGSYEQYF
NA	TRBV9	TRBJ2-1	NA	TGTGCCAGCAGCTTAGAGTACGAGCCCTACAGTGAGCAGTTCTTC	CASSLEYEPYSEQFF
NA	TRBV28	TRBJ2-7	NA	TGTGCCAGTTCGGGGCTGACCCTGGGGGAGCAGTACTTC	CASSGLTLGEQYF
NA	TRBV12-3/TRBV12-4	TRBJ2-1	many	TGTGCCAGCAGCCCACTATACTACAATGAGCAGTTCTTC	CASSPLYYNEQFF